This T cell receptor (beta chain) was found in a study of cytomegalovirus exposure and HLA in healthy donors. A multiplex PCR was run with 60 Vbeta primers and 13 Jbeta primers. Libraries were prepared by immunoSEQ multiplex PCR; TCRdb keeps only in-frame clonotypes and omits some of them. The data show approximately 290,000 clones, under 90% seen once. This clone was counted once. The source material was PBMCs. This receptor was taken from a girl aged 2-10 years in good health and CMV-seronegative.

Here the CDR3 DNA reads TGTGCCAGCAGCCCCCGACAGGGGTCGGGTGAAAAACTGTTTTTT. Its translation: CASSPRQGSGEKLFF. The genes are TRBV27 and TRBJ1-4, with 8 bases fitting TRBD1. The germline gives CDR1 MNHEY, CDR2 SMNVEV (reference sequence). The CDR3 is made up of 15 amino acids. Losses at the gene ends were 6 bases for V and 7 bases for J; bases not matched to a gene: 10.